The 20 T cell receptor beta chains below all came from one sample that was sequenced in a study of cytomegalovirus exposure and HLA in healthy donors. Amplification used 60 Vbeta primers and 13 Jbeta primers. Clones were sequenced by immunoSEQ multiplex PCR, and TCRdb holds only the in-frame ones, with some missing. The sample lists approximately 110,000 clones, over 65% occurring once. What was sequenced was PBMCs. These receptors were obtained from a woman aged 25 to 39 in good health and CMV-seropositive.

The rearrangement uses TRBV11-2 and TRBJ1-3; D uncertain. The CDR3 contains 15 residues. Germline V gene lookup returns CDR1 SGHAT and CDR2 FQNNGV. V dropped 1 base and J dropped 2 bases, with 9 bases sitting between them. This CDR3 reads CASSLAGTPGNTIYF. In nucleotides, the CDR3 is TGTGCCAGCAGCTTAGCGGGTACTCCTGGAAACACCATATATTTT. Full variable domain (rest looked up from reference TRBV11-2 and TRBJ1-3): EAGVAQSPRYKIIEKRQSVAFWCNPISGHATLYWYQQILGQGPKLLIQFQNNGVVDDSQLPKDRFSAERLKGVDSTLKIQPAKLEDSAVYLCASSLAGTPGNTIYFGEGSWLTVV.

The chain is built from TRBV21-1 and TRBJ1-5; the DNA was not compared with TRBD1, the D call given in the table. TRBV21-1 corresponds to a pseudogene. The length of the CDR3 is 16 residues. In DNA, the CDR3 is TGTGCCAGCAGACCCACCGGGACAGGGCTTGCTCAGCCCCAGCATTTT. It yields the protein CASRPTGTGLAQPQHF.

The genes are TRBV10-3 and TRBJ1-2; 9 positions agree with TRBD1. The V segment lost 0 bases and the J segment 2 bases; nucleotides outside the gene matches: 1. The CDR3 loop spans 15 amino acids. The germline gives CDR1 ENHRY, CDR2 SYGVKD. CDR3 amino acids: CAISESQGANYGYTF. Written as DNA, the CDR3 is TGTGCCATCAGTGAGTCACAGGGGGCGAACTATGGCTACACCTTC.

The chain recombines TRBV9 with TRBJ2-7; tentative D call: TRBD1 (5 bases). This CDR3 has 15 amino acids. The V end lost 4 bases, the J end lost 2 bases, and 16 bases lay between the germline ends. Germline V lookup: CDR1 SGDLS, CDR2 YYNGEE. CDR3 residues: CASSPNRNPAYEQYF. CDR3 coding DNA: TGTGCCAGCAGCCCCAACAGGAATCCTGCCTACGAGCAGTACTTC.

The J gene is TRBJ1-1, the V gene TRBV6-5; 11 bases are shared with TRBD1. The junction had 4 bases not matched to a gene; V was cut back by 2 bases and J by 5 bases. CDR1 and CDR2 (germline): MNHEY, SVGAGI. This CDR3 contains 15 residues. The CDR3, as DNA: TGTGCCAGCAGTTACGGACAGGGGGCGGAAACTGAAGCTTTCTTT. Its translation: CASSYGQGAETEAFF.

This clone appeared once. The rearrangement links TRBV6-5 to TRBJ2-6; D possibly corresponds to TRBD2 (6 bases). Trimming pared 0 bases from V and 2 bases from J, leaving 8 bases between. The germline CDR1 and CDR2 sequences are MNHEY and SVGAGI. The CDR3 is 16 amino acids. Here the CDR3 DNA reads TGTGCCAGCAGTTACTCGACGGGAGCTGGGGCCAACGTCCTGACTTTC. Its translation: CASSYSTGAGANVLTF.

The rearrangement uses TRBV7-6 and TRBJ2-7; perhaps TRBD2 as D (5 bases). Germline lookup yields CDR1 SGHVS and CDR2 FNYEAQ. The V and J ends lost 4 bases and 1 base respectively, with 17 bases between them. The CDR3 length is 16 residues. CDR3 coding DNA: TGTGCCAGCAGCTCCGCTTGGGAGTCGGGATCCTACGAGCAGTACTTC. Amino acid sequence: CASSSAWESGSYEQYF.

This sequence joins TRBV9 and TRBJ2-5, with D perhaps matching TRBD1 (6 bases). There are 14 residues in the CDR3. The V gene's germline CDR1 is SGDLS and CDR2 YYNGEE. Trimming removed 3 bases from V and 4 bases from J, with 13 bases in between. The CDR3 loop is CASSGRDIIETQYF. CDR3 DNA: TGTGCCAGCAGCGGCCGGGACATCATAGAGACCCAGTACTTC.

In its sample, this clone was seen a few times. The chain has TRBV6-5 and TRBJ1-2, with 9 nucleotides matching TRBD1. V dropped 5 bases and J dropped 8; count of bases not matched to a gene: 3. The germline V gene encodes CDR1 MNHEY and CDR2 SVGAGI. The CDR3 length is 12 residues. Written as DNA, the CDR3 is TGTGCCAGCAGTACAGGGGGCGAAGGCTACACCTTC. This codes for CASSTGGEGYTF.

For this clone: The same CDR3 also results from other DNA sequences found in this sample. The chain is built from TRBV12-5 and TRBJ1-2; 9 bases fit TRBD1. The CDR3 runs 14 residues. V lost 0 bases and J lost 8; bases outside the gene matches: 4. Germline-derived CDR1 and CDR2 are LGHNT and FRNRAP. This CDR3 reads CASGLVQGAGGYTF. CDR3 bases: TGTGCTAGTGGTTTGGTACAGGGGGCGGGAGGCTACACCTTC.

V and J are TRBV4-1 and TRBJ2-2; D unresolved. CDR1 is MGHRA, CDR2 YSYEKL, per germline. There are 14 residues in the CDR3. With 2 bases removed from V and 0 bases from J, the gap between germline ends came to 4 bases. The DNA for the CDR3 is TGCGCCAGCAGCCAAACAACGAACACCGGGGAGCTGTTTTTT. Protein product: CASSQTTNTGELFF.

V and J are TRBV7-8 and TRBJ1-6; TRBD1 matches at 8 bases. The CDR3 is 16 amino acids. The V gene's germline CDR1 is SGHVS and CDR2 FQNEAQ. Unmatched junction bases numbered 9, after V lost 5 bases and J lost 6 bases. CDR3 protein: CASSPSDRALNSPLHF. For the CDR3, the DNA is TGTGCCAGCAGCCCTTCGGACAGGGCCCTTAATTCACCCCTCCACTTT.

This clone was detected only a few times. The CDR3 reads CASSHRQGGTEAFF. The DNA of the CDR3 is TGTGCCAGCAGTCACCGACAGGGGGGCACTGAAGCTTTCTTT. The gene calls are TRBV6-5 and TRBJ1-1; 9 bases align to TRBD1. The CDR3 totals 14 residues. With V trimmed by 5 bases and J by 4 bases, 5 bases remained unmatched. The germline gives CDR1 MNHEY, CDR2 SVGAGI.

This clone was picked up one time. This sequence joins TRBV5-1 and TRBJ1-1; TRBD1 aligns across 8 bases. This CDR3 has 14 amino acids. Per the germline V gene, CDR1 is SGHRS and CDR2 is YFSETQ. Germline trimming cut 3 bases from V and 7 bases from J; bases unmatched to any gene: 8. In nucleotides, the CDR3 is TGCGCCAGCAGCTCAAGGACAGGGACCATTGAAGCTTTCTTT. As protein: CASSSRTGTIEAFF.

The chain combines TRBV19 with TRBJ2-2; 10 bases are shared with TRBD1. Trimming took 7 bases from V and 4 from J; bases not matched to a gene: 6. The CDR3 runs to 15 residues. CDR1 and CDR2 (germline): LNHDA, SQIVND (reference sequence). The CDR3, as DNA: TGTGCCAGTACAGACAGGGGGCGAAGCACCGGGGAGCTGTTTTTT. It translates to CASTDRGRSTGELFF.

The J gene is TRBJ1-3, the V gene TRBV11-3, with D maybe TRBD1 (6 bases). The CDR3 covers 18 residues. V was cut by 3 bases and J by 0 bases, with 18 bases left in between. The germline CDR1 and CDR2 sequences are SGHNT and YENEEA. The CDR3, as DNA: TGTGCCAGCAGCTTGGGGGCCAGGGCGAGCGGCTCTGGAAACACCATATATTTT. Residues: CASSLGARASGSGNTIYF.

The DNA for the CDR3 is TGTGCCAGCAGCATGGTCCGGGGGGCGGGTCAGCCCCAGCATTTT. It translates to CASSMVRGAGQPQHF. The J gene is TRBJ1-5, the V gene TRBV6-5; D is perhaps TRBD1 (6 bases). The V end was cut by 6 bases, the J end by 6 bases, with 18 bases between. CDR1 and CDR2 from the germline V gene are MNHEY and SVGAGI. The CDR3 consists of 15 residues.

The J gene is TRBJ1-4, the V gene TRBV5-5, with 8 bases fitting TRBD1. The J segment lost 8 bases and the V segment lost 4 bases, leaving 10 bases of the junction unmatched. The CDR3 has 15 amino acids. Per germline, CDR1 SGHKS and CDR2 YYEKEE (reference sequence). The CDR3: CASSVQGALGEKLFF. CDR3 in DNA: TGTGCCAGCAGCGTTCAGGGGGCGCTGGGAGAAAAACTGTTTTTT.

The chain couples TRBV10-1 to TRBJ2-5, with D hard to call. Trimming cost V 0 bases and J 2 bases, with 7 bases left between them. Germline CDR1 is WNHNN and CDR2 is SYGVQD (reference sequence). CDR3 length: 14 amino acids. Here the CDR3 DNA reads TGCGCCAGCAGTGAGTCGGCGACTCAAGAGACCCAGTACTTC. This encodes CASSESATQETQYF.

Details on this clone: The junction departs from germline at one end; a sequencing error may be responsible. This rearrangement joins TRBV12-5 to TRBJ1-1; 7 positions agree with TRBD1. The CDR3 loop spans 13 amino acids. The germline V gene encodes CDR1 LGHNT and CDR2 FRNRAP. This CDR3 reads CASGLGGRTGAFF. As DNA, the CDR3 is TGTGCTAGTGGTTTAGGGGGCAGAACTGGAGCTTTCTTT.